This T cell receptor beta chain was sequenced for a study of identical twins. Trimming took off 1 base at V and 5 bases at J, with 11 bases between the two ends. From germline, CDR1 is SGHTA and CDR2 FQGNSA. CDR3 length equals 14 residues. TCRdb processed the 5' RACE reads anew with MiXCR; each CDR3 protein has one entry. Found here are 650,000 to 800,000 distinct CDR3 sequences, 8.6% of them singletons; the top ten hold roughly 0.9%. The same sample was also studied in work on yellow fever vaccine responses in identical twins.

Sample: PBMCs. The chain links TRBV7-2 to TRBJ2-5, with no clear D. The clonotype was recovered from a woman under 30 in good health. CDR3 sequence reads: CASSLVLGWETQYF. CDR3 nucleotides: TGTGCCAGCAGCTTAGTGTTAGGTTGGGAGACCCAGTACTTC.